These 2 T cell receptor beta chains originate from one sample sequenced in a study of blood T cell repertoires in COVID-19. Sequencing used immunoSEQ multiplex PCR; TCRdb keeps in-frame clones, though not all of them. The sample has under 95,000 clones; approximately 85% are singletons. The source material was peripheral blood. The receptors derive from a man aged 45-65 years with COVID-19, enrolled during active disease.

The V call is TRBV15, the J call TRBJ2-7; 8 bases fit TRBD1. This CDR3 contains 15 residues. Per germline, CDR1 LNHNV and CDR2 YYDKDF (reference sequence). The ends lost 0 bases at V and 7 bases at J; junction bases unmatched: 8. The CDR3 protein is CATSRDLRGLGEQYF. The CDR3 coding sequence is TGTGCCACCAGCAGAGATCTCAGGGGGCTGGGTGAGCAGTACTTC.

This clone was counted once. The V gene is TRBV30, the J gene TRBJ2-1, with D tentatively TRBD2 (6 bases). Per the germline V gene, CDR1 is GTSNPN and CDR2 is SVGIG (reference sequence). Trimming left V 5 bases short and J 6 bases short, with 14 bases between. The CDR3 is 13 residues long. The CDR3 nucleotides are TGTGCCTGGGCCGGGACTCCTTTCAATGAGCAGTTCTTC. As protein: CAWAGTPFNEQFF.